This entry lists 23 T cell receptor beta chains sequenced from one sample in a study of PD-L1 blockade in urothelial cancer. The assay was immunoSEQ multiplex PCR, and TCRdb's table has in-frame clones only and misses some. The table shows 87,000 or so clones, with 84% occurring only once. Time point in this sample: pretreatment peripheral blood. The sample here was PBMCs, taken around atezolizumab (anti-PD-L1) treatment. The receptors derive from a man between 60 and 75 years old with urothelial cancer.

This clone was found a few times. The V call is TRBV4-3, the J call TRBJ2-3, with D uncertain. The CDR3 contains 13 residues. CDR1 LGHNA and CDR2 YSLEER come from the germline V gene. The germline V and J ends were trimmed by 0 bases and 6 bases, with 7 bases remaining between them. This chain's CDR3 is CASSQEENDTQYF. The CDR3 nucleotides are TGCGCCAGCAGCCAAGAGGAGAACGATACGCAGTATTTT.

CDR3 in DNA: TGTGCCTGGAGTGTACGCAGGGGGCCTACGGAGCAGTACTTC. This sequence encodes CAWSVRRGPTEQYF. This chain joins TRBV30 and TRBJ2-7; 8 bases fit TRBD1. After removal of 0 bases from V and 7 bases from J, the junction contained 8 bases not matched to a gene. Germline CDR1 GTSNPN, CDR2 SVGIG (reference sequence). The CDR3 extends over 14 amino acids.

The rearrangement links TRBV29-1 to TRBJ2-1; 11 nucleotides align to TRBD2. The CDR3 has 15 amino acids. V dropped 2 bases and J dropped 3; count of bases not matched to a gene: 3. Germline V gene sequence: CDR1 SQVTM, CDR2 ANQGSEA. The CDR3 is CSVERGTSGYNEQFF. The CDR3 nucleotides are TGCAGCGTTGAAAGGGGGACTAGCGGCTACAATGAGCAGTTCTTC.

The V gene is TRBV6-5, the J gene TRBJ1-4; perhaps TRBD1 as D (5 bases). CDR3 size: 16 residues. V was cut by 4 bases and J by 10 bases, with 22 bases left in between. The germline V gene encodes CDR1 MNHEY and CDR2 SVGAGI. The CDR3 sequence is CASSSGPGYTGRKLFF. The DNA of the CDR3 is TGTGCCAGCAGTTCCGGCCCAGGGTACACCGGTAGAAAACTGTTTTTT.

V gene TRBV6-1 combines with J gene TRBJ1-4, with TRBD1 matching over 11 bases. The ends lost 4 bases at V and 10 bases at J; junction bases unmatched: 5. From germline, CDR1 is MNHNS and CDR2 SASEGT. The CDR3 is 14 amino acids. This CDR3 is CASSGPGQGVKLFF. As DNA, the CDR3 is TGTGCCAGCAGTGGCCCGGGACAGGGGGTAAAACTGTTTTTT.

The rearrangement uses TRBV7-8 and TRBJ1-1; 7 bases agree with TRBD1. J gave up 1 base and V 1 base, and 6 bases lay outside the gene matches. Germline V gene data show CDR1 as SGHVS and CDR2 as FQNEAQ. The CDR3 is 16 residues long. The CDR3 loop is CASSLEGAGWNTEAFF. The CDR3 bases are TGTGCCAGCAGCTTAGAGGGGGCCGGGTGGAACACTGAAGCTTTCTTT.

About this clone itself: Other DNA sequences within the sample encode an identical CDR3. CDR3 sequence: CASRLARTSPYEQYF. The CDR3 nucleotides are TGTGCAAGTCGCTTAGCGCGGACAAGTCCCTACGAGCAGTACTTC. The chain links TRBV12-2 to TRBJ2-7; TRBD1 is the table's D call, not checked against the DNA. TRBV12-2 is a pseudogene locus. The CDR3 totals 15 residues.

The chain uses TRBV18 and TRBJ2-1, with D unclear. Trimming took 4 bases from V and 5 from J, leaving 15 bases between them. The CDR3 runs 15 residues. Per the germline V gene, CDR1 is KGHSH and CDR2 is LQKENI. CDR3 amino acids: CASSLASAANNEQFF. CDR3 coding DNA: TGTGCCAGCTCACTGGCATCGGCGGCCAACAATGAGCAGTTCTTC. The full variable domain, in which reference TRBV18 and TRBJ2-1 provide the parts outside the CDR3, is NAGVMQNPRHLVRRRGQEARLRCSPMKGHSHVYWYRQLPEEGLKFMVYLQKENIIDESGMPKERFSAEFPKEGPSILRIQQVVRGDSAAYFCASSLASAANNEQFFGPGTRLTVL.

In its sample, this clone was seen once. CDR3 nucleotide sequence: TGCGCCAGCAGCTTGTCCGGGGCTAGCGGGAGTCAAGAGACCCAGTACTTC. Its protein product is CASSLSGASGSQETQYF. The rearrangement uses TRBV5-1 and TRBJ2-5, with 10 positions matching TRBD2. Germline CDR1 reads SGHRS; CDR2 reads YFSETQ. The length of the CDR3 is 17 residues. The V segment lost 1 base and the J segment 2 bases; nucleotides outside the gene matches: 8. The complete variable domain, with remaining parts taken from reference TRBV5-1 and TRBJ2-5, reads KAGVTQTPRYLIKTRGQQVTLSCSPISGHRSVSWYQQTPGQGLQFLFEYFSETQRNKGNFPGRFSGRQFSNSRSEMNVSTLELGDSALYLCASSLSGASGSQETQYFGPGTRLLVL.

This chain connects TRBV6-4 to TRBJ2-1; 14 positions agree with TRBD2. V lost 4 bases and J lost 5; bases outside the gene matches: 4. Germline assignment: CDR1 MRHNA and CDR2 SNTAGT. CDR3 length: 16 residues. CDR3 nucleotides: TGTGCCAGCAGTGGGGGGACTAGCGGGGGAAACAATGAGCAGTTCTTC. It is translated as CASSGGTSGGNNEQFF.

This clone turned up a few times. This chain uses TRBV30 with TRBJ1-4; D is perhaps TRBD1 (6 bases). Trimming took 1 base from V and 8 from J, leaving 14 bases between them. CDR3 length equals 14 residues. The V gene's germline CDR1 is GTSNPN and CDR2 SVGIG (reference sequence). DNA for the CDR3: TGTGCCTGGAGTGCGCGGGGGGCGGGGGAAAAACTGTTTTTT. Its translation is CAWSARGAGEKLFF. Drawing the rest from reference TRBV30 and TRBJ1-4, the complete variable domain is SQTIHQWPATLVQPVGSPLSLECTVEGTSNPNLYWYRQAAGRGLQLLFYSVGIGQISSEVPQNLSASRPQDRQFILSSKKLLLSDSGFYLCAWSARGAGEKLFFGSGTQLSVL.

The chain is built from TRBV5-4 and TRBJ2-2; the match to TRBD2 covers 9 bases. V lost 0 bases to trimming and J lost 7 bases; unmatched junction nucleotides: 10. The CDR3 sequence is 17 residues long. In germline, CDR1 is SGHNT, CDR2 YYREEE (reference sequence). CDR3 region: CASSLAKASGDLGELFF. CDR3 coding DNA: TGTGCCAGCAGCTTGGCGAAGGCTAGCGGGGACCTCGGGGAGCTGTTTTTT.

This clone has only a few counts. The chain couples TRBV27 to TRBJ2-7; 7 bases agree with TRBD1. CDR3 length: 14 amino acids. Germline assignment: CDR1 MNHEY and CDR2 SMNVEV (reference sequence). V lost 6 bases, J lost 4 bases, and 9 bases stayed unmatched. CDR3 residues: CASRPDRVQYEQYF. CDR3 nucleotides: TGTGCCAGCAGACCTGACAGGGTTCAGTACGAGCAGTACTTC.

The J gene is TRBJ2-7, the V gene TRBV4-1; 7 positions agree with TRBD1. There are 18 residues in the CDR3. CDR1 is MGHRA and CDR2 is YSYEKL in the germline V gene. J gave up 3 bases and V 5 bases, and 19 bases lay outside the gene matches. The CDR3 loop reads CASSTIIPRTGYVYEQYF. DNA of the CDR3: TGCGCCAGCAGCACCATAATCCCCCGGACAGGATATGTCTACGAGCAGTACTTC.

The gene calls are TRBV7-6 and TRBJ2-1, with 7 bases lining up with TRBD2. The V and J ends lost 3 bases and 6 bases, in that order; junction bases with no gene match: 8. The germline V gene has CDR1 SGHVS and CDR2 FNYEAQ. The CDR3 is 15 residues long. CDR3 sequence: CASSFGAGSPNEQFF. The CDR3 DNA sequence: TGTGCCAGCAGCTTCGGAGCGGGGTCTCCCAATGAGCAGTTCTTC.

This chain joins TRBV4-1 and TRBJ1-2, with a weak D call TRBD1 (5 bases). Germline V gene sequence: CDR1 MGHRA, CDR2 YSYEKL. Trimming stripped 4 bases from V and 1 base from J, with 10 bases between. The CDR3 loop spans 14 amino acids. The CDR3 DNA is TGCGCCAGCAGCCCGGAAGACAGTAACTATGGCTACACCTTC. Its protein is CASSPEDSNYGYTF.

This clone has just a few counts. This chain connects TRBV19 to TRBJ2-1; TRBD1 might be the D (5 bases). The CDR3 covers 13 residues. Germline V CDR1 and CDR2: LNHDA, SQIVND (reference sequence). Trimming stripped 5 bases from V and 3 bases from J, with 8 bases between. The CDR3 protein is CASSLDSYNEQFF. The CDR3 DNA follows: TGTGCCAGTAGTCTCGACAGCTACAATGAGCAGTTCTTC.

V and J are TRBV4-3 and TRBJ2-2; 15 bases align to TRBD2. The germline CDR1 and CDR2 sequences are LGHNA and YSLEER. V was pared by 2 bases and J by 3 bases, with 13 bases of the junction left unmatched. The CDR3 sequence is 21 residues long. CDR3 protein: CASSQTVWTSGRAGHTGELFF. CDR3 bases: TGCGCCAGCAGCCAAACCGTTTGGACTAGCGGGAGGGCCGGTCACACCGGGGAGCTGTTTTTT.

The V and J genes are TRBV4-3 and TRBJ1-1; D might be TRBD1 (6 bases). The V gene lost 0 bases and the J gene lost 5 bases, with 16 bases spanning the gap. The CDR3 totals 16 residues. Germline V gene sequence: CDR1 LGHNA, CDR2 YSLEER. The CDR3 reads CASSQEGGLSGTEAFF. In DNA form, the CDR3 reads TGCGCCAGCAGCCAAGAGGGGGGGCTCTCGGGAACTGAAGCTTTCTTT.

This sequence joins TRBV5-1 and TRBJ2-5; 15 nucleotides line up with TRBD2. This CDR3 has 19 amino acids. The germline V gene encodes CDR1 SGHRS and CDR2 YFSETQ. With V trimmed by 1 base and J by 2 bases, 9 bases remained unmatched. The CDR3 coding sequence is TGCGCCAGCAGCTTGTGGACTAGCGGGGGGGCGAACTCACAAGAGACCCAGTACTTC. Its translation: CASSLWTSGGANSQETQYF.

V is TRBV18 and J is TRBJ1-1, with D maybe TRBD1 (5 bases). Germline loops: CDR1 KGHSH, CDR2 LQKENI. The length of the CDR3 is 17 residues. V gave up 6 bases and J gave up 0 bases, with 20 bases separating them. CDR3 coding DNA: TGTGCCAGCTCCCCAGGGAGACAAGGTTTCATGAACACTGAAGCTTTCTTT. This sequence encodes CASSPGRQGFMNTEAFF. The full variable domain, with the rest looked up from reference TRBV18 and TRBJ1-1, is NAGVMQNPRHLVRRRGQEARLRCSPMKGHSHVYWYRQLPEEGLKFMVYLQKENIIDESGMPKERFSAEFPKEGPSILRIQQVVRGDSAAYFCASSPGRQGFMNTEAFFGQGTRLTVV.

The chain combines TRBV11-1 with TRBJ1-5; 8 bases agree with TRBD1. The CDR3 sequence is 19 residues long. The V gene end was trimmed by 2 bases and the J gene end by 0 bases; junction bases not matched to a gene: 12. Germline V gene lookup returns CDR1 SGHAT and CDR2 FQDESV (reference sequence). The CDR3 region has the DNA TGTGCCAGCAGCTTACCAGGACAGGGTTCGTCCTATAGCAATCAGCCCCAGCATTTT. Protein: CASSLPGQGSSYSNQPQHF.

J is TRBJ2-5 and V is TRBV23-1; TRBD2 matches 7 bases. TRBV23-1 is known as an ORF, though its function is uncertain. V shed 2 bases and J 5 bases; nucleotides not matched to a gene: 8. The CDR3 sequence is 15 residues long. CDR3 sequence reads: CASSQDSGTIETQYF. The CDR3 DNA follows: TGCGCCAGCAGTCAAGACTCCGGGACTATCGAGACCCAGTACTTC.